Listed below are T cell receptor beta chains from one sample, sequenced in a study of blood T cell repertoires in COVID-19. The assay was immunoSEQ multiplex PCR, and TCRdb's table has in-frame clones only and misses some. The sample holds around 70,000 clones, under 95% seen once. Sequencing input: peripheral blood. Every receptor here comes from a human donor in a cohort sampled during active COVID-19. Both conserved end residues are trimmed from each CDR3.

V | CDR3
TRBV19 | ASSLVEGYEQY
TRBV9 | ASSVEEGALH
TRBV5-4 | ASSLGEFGQY
TRBV7-2 | ASSSGYVGGRNIQY
TRBV5-4 | ASSLAGGRAIY
TRBV5-4 | ASSLGQGVLADTQY
TRBV5-6 | ASSSRGARYGYT
TRBV10-1 | ASSEFGQGITEAF
TRBV3-1/TRBV3-2 | ASSQYGSSYEQY
TRBV5-1 | ASSTGHSGANVLT